The 29 T cell receptor beta chains given below trace back to one sample, sequenced in a study of T cell repertoires in cytomegalovirus infection. In TCRdb, the reads were re-called with MiXCR into one record per CDR3 protein. This sample yields around 210,000 distinct CDR3 sequences, of which about 7% are seen a single time; under 7% belongs to the top ten. The sequencing sample was made of PBMCs. These receptor sequences come from a human donor in good health (CMV status not recorded). Some clones in this sample may be carry-over from other donors' samples.

This clonotype was seen ten or more times. The chain has TRBV7-2 and TRBJ2-5, with D possibly TRBD1 on 6 matching bases. Trimming took 5 bases from V and 5 from J, leaving 15 bases between them. Germline lookup yields CDR1 SGHTA and CDR2 FQGNSA. The CDR3 spans 14 residues. As DNA, the CDR3 is TGTGCCAGCAGCCCCCAACAGGGAGCGGAGACCCAGTACTTC. This sequence encodes CASSPQQGAETQYF.

This clonotype is judged medium-sized. The chain joins TRBV7-2 to TRBJ1-4, with 7 nucleotides matching TRBD1. CDR1 and CDR2 from the germline V gene are SGHTA and FQGNSA. V shed 4 bases and J 4 bases; nucleotides not matched to a gene: 9. The CDR3 spans 16 residues. CDR3 sequence reads: CASSSRRQGFNEKLFF. CDR3 nucleotide sequence: TGTGCCAGCAGCTCCCGGCGACAGGGTTTTAATGAAAAACTGTTTTTT.

Note on this clonotype: At one boundary the junction diverges from the germline segment, which might be a read error. The V call is TRBV29-1, the J call TRBJ2-5, with 11 nucleotides matching TRBD2. This CDR3 is built from 15 residues. Germline loops: CDR1 SQVTM, CDR2 ANQGSEA. CDR3 sequence: CSVFGLAGAQETQNF. The CDR3 DNA is TGCAGCGTCTTCGGACTAGCGGGCGCGCAAGAGACCCAGAACTTC.

V usage is TRBV29-1 and J usage is TRBJ1-1; the D is unclear. Trimming removed 6 bases at V and 4 bases at J, with 15 bases between. The CDR3 runs 13 residues. Germline values: CDR1 SQVTM, CDR2 ANQGSEA. DNA for the CDR3: TGCAGCGTGAGTACCAAACTATCCACTGAAGCTTTCTTT. It yields the protein CSVSTKLSTEAFF.

This clonotype was counted at least ten times. The chain recombines TRBV7-3 with TRBJ2-5; 12 nucleotides agree with TRBD2. CDR1 is SGHTA and CDR2 is FQGTGA in the germline V gene. CDR3 length: 14 amino acids. With V trimmed by 4 bases and J by 5 bases, 2 bases remained unmatched. CDR3 DNA: TGTGCCAGCAGCTACGGGACTAGCGGGGAGACCCAGTACTTC. It translates to CASSYGTSGETQYF.

This clonotype occurred many times. V gene TRBV7-2 combines with J gene TRBJ2-2; D may be TRBD1 (6 bases). The V end lost 3 bases, the J end lost 6 bases, and 8 bases lay between the germline ends. The germline CDR1 and CDR2 sequences are SGHTA and FQGNSA. The CDR3 has 13 residues. CDR3 sequence: CASSLRTAGELFF. As DNA, the CDR3 is TGTGCCAGCAGCTTGCGGACAGCCGGGGAGCTGTTTTTT.

This clonotype has at least ten counts. CDR3 in DNA: TGTGCCAGCAGCCCCTTGGGCGGGAGCTCCTACGAGCAGTACTTC. This translates into CASSPLGGSSYEQYF. This chain connects TRBV7-3 to TRBJ2-7; 7 nucleotides line up with TRBD2. Germline V CDR1 and CDR2: SGHTA, FQGTGA. The CDR3 has 15 amino acids. Trimming cost V 5 bases and J 0 bases; bases outside gene matches: 7. The variable domain in full, with the rest retrieved from reference TRBV7-3 and TRBJ2-7, is GAGVSQTPSNKVTEKGKYVELRCDPISGHTALYWYRQSLGQGPEFLIYFQGTGAADDSGLPNDRFFAVRPEGSVSTLKIQRTERGDSAVYLCASSPLGGSSYEQYFGPGTRLTVT.

This clonotype was counted ten times or more. The chain couples TRBV15 to TRBJ1-3; possibly TRBD1 for D (6 bases). Germline CDR1 LNHNV, CDR2 YYDKDF (reference sequence). The V and J ends lost 0 bases and 3 bases respectively, with 9 bases between them. This CDR3 spans 15 amino acids. This CDR3 is CATSREYRVGNTIYF. In nucleotides, the CDR3 is TGTGCCACCAGCAGAGAGTACAGGGTTGGAAACACCATATATTTT.

This clonotype has at least ten counts. This chain links TRBV14 with TRBJ2-3; 8 positions match TRBD1. The length of the CDR3 is 16 residues. Trimming at V came to 1 base and at J to 3 bases, leaving 6 bases not matched to a gene. Germline V gene data show CDR1 as SGHDN and CDR2 as FVKESK. CDR3 sequence: CASSQVVRGPTDTQYF. CDR3 DNA: TGTGCCAGCAGCCAAGTTGTCAGGGGGCCTACAGATACGCAGTATTTT.

This clonotype was observed many times. The chain joins TRBV20-1 to TRBJ1-2; TRBD1 is a possible D gene (5 bases). The germline CDR1 and CDR2 sequences are DFQATT and SNEGSKA (reference sequence). Trimming cost V 3 bases and J 1 base, with 12 bases left between them. The CDR3 is 14 residues long. The CDR3 loop reads CSARKTESNYGYTF. CDR3 bases: TGCAGTGCTAGGAAGACAGAAAGTAACTATGGCTACACCTTC.

This clonotype was picked up many times. This rearrangement joins TRBV28 to TRBJ1-2; D is ambiguous. This CDR3 has 12 residues. The germline V gene has CDR1 MDHEN and CDR2 SYDVKM. Trimming stripped 8 bases from V and 4 bases from J, with 11 bases between. For the CDR3, the DNA is TGTGCCAGCGCCCGACTAGTCTATGGCTACACCTTC. This translates into CASARLVYGYTF.

At least ten counts were recorded for this clonotype. The V and J genes are TRBV29-1 and TRBJ1-1; possible D gene TRBD1, 5 bases. Germline V gene sequence: CDR1 SQVTM, CDR2 ANQGSEA. This CDR3 region has 12 residues. V lost 3 bases, J lost 6 bases, and 11 bases lay in between. The DNA for the CDR3 is TGCAGCGTTGATTTCGGGGGGTCTGAAGCTTTCTTT. Its translation is CSVDFGGSEAFF. Drawing the rest from reference TRBV29-1 and TRBJ1-1, the complete variable domain is SAVISQKPSRDICQRGTSLTIQCQVDSQVTMMFWYRQQPGQSLTLIATANQGSEATYESGFVIDKFPISRPNLTFSTLTVSNMSPEDSSIYLCSVDFGGSEAFFGQGTRLTVV.

Many counts were recorded for this clonotype. The chain links TRBV6-5 to TRBJ2-3, with a possible D match to TRBD1 (6 bases). The CDR3 consists of 13 residues. Trimming removed 5 bases at V and 3 bases at J, with 9 bases between. Germline CDR1 and CDR2: MNHEY and SVGAGI. The CDR3 reads CASSRDTTDTQYF. CDR3 sequence (DNA): TGTGCCAGCAGTCGGGACACAACAGATACGCAGTATTTT.

This clonotype was counted many times. The rearrangement links TRBV6-2 or TRBV6-3 to TRBJ1-5; TRBD1 agrees at 8 bases. The CDR3 runs to 17 residues. Trimming took 2 bases from V and 6 from J; bases not matched to a gene: 12. Germline V gives CDR1 MNHEY, CDR2 SVGEGT. Here the CDR3 DNA reads TGTGCCAGCAGTTACACCCTGGGACAGGTAAACGCTCAGCCCCAGCATTTT. Translating it yields CASSYTLGQVNAQPQHF.

The chain's CDR3 is CSALSGFHSSYNEQFF. CDR3 coding DNA: TGCAGTGCTCTTAGCGGGTTCCACAGCTCCTACAATGAGCAGTTCTTC. The genes are TRBV20-1 and TRBJ2-1, with TRBD2 matching over 7 bases. Trimming removed 5 bases from V and 0 bases from J; junction bases left unmatched: 10. Per germline, CDR1 DFQATT and CDR2 SNEGSKA (reference sequence). The CDR3 is made up of 16 amino acids.

This clonotype was observed at least ten times. V usage is TRBV7-9 and J usage is TRBJ2-1; D is undetermined. This CDR3 comprises 14 residues. Germline V gene sequence: CDR1 SEHNR, CDR2 FQNEAQ (reference sequence). V lost 7 bases to trimming and J lost 7 bases, with 17 bases between them. In DNA form, the CDR3 reads TGTGCCAGCACCTCCGCCCCGGTCCTGAATGAGCAGTTCTTC. Protein: CASTSAPVLNEQFF.

The chain uses TRBV20-1 and TRBJ1-2; no definite D call. Germline V lookup: CDR1 DFQATT, CDR2 SNEGSKA (reference sequence). The length of the CDR3 is 16 residues. The V end lost 0 bases, the J end lost 8 bases, and 22 bases lay between the germline ends. CDR3 amino acids: CSARDPKAGKGQGYTF. CDR3 bases: TGCAGTGCTAGAGACCCAAAAGCTGGTAAAGGCCAGGGCTACACCTTC.

Many counts were recorded for this clonotype. The gene calls are TRBV20-1 and TRBJ2-7, with D unresolved. The CDR3 covers 10 residues. V was trimmed by 1 base and J by 6 bases, leaving 4 bases between them. In germline, CDR1 is DFQATT, CDR2 SNEGSKA (reference sequence). In nucleotides, the CDR3 is TGCAGTGCTAGAGTTCGCGAGCAGTACTTC. It yields the protein CSARVREQYF.

This clonotype was recorded many times. This sequence joins TRBV7-2 and TRBJ1-5, with unresolved D. V was trimmed by 5 bases and J by 0 bases, leaving 8 bases between them. The CDR3 covers 14 residues. CDR1 SGHTA and CDR2 FQGNSA come from the germline V gene. Here the CDR3 DNA reads TGTGCCAGCAGCCCTCAATATAGCAATCAGCCCCAGCATTTT. Its protein product is CASSPQYSNQPQHF.

This clonotype was counted many times. This rearrangement joins TRBV6-2 or TRBV6-3 to TRBJ2-1; TRBD2 matches at 10 bases. The ends lost 6 bases at V and 4 bases at J; junction bases unmatched: 9. CDR1 MNHEY and CDR2 SVGEGT come from the germline V gene. The CDR3 has 16 residues. CDR3 protein: CASRPAGLAVYNEQFF. CDR3 nucleotides: TGTGCCAGCAGACCAGCAGGACTAGCGGTGTACAATGAGCAGTTCTTC.

This clonotype was counted ten times or more. The chain employs TRBV4-2 and TRBJ1-1; D is perhaps TRBD1 (5 bases). The germline V gene has CDR1 LGHNA and CDR2 YNFKEQ. This CDR3 is 16 amino acids long. V was trimmed by 4 bases and J by 0 bases, leaving 15 bases between them. CDR3 amino acids: CASSRDSGTMNTEAFF. CDR3 bases: TGTGCCAGCAGCCGTGACTCAGGGACCATGAACACTGAAGCTTTCTTT.

The rearrangement joins TRBV4-3 to TRBJ2-3; 7 nucleotides line up with TRBD1. CDR1 is LGHNA and CDR2 is YSLEER in the germline V gene. V shed 4 bases, J shed 0 bases, and the junction held 13 bases outside the gene matches. CDR3 size: 18 residues. The CDR3 DNA sequence: TGCGCCAGCAGCCGAGGACTTTACCGGGACAGCAGCACAGATACGCAGTATTTT. It is translated as CASSRGLYRDSSTDTQYF.

This chain uses TRBV28 with TRBJ2-3, with D perhaps TRBD2 (5 bases). This CDR3 has 14 amino acids. Trimming took 1 base from V and 2 from J, leaving 7 bases between them. The germline V gene encodes CDR1 MDHEN and CDR2 SYDVKM. DNA for the CDR3: TGTGCCAGCAGTTTATCCGGGATCACAGATACGCAGTATTTT. It yields the protein CASSLSGITDTQYF.

In this sample, this clonotype turned up many times. The genes are TRBV5-1 and TRBJ1-5; D ambiguous. The CDR3 length is 15 residues. Germline assignment: CDR1 SGHRS and CDR2 YFSETQ. V was clipped by 0 bases and J by 0 bases, with 7 bases between them. The CDR3 nucleotides read TGCGCCAGCAGCTTGGACAGCTATAGCAATCAGCCCCAGCATTTT. Protein product: CASSLDSYSNQPQHF. The full variable domain, rest sourced from reference TRBV5-1 and TRBJ1-5, is KAGVTQTPRYLIKTRGQQVTLSCSPISGHRSVSWYQQTPGQGLQFLFEYFSETQRNKGNFPGRFSGRQFSNSRSEMNVSTLELGDSALYLCASSLDSYSNQPQHFGDGTRLSIL.

This clonotype has at least ten counts. The chain uses TRBV28 and TRBJ1-6; TRBD1 matches 9 bases. The V gene end was trimmed by 5 bases and the J gene end by 7 bases; junction bases not matched to a gene: 6. Per germline, CDR1 MDHEN and CDR2 SYDVKM. CDR3 length: 15 amino acids. The CDR3 DNA follows: TGTGCCAGCAGTACACCACAGGGGGCGAATTCACCCCTCCACTTT. Its protein is CASSTPQGANSPLHF.

There are many counts of this clonotype. The chain uses TRBV2 and TRBJ1-4; D unresolved. V was shortened by 6 bases and J by 7 bases, with 6 bases between the two germline ends. The CDR3 is 11 amino acids. Germline loops: CDR1 SNHLY, CDR2 FYNNEI. CDR3 coding DNA: TGTGCCAGCAGAGCAGCTGAAAAACTGTTTTTT. It encodes CASRAAEKLFF.

This clonotype was counted ten times or more. The chain links TRBV28 to TRBJ2-7; no definite D call. Trimming removed 6 bases at V and 4 bases at J, with 7 bases between. The germline gives CDR1 MDHEN, CDR2 SYDVKM. The CDR3 length is 11 residues. The CDR3 coding sequence is TGTGCCAGCAGGCAGGCGTACGAGCAGTACTTC. The encoded protein is CASRQAYEQYF.

This clonotype was observed many times. The V gene is TRBV9, the J gene TRBJ2-3; no definite D call. This CDR3 contains 14 residues. Trimming cost V 4 bases and J 4 bases, with 13 bases left between them. CDR1 is SGDLS, CDR2 YYNGEE, per germline. The CDR3 sequence: CASSPRTNSDTQYF. Here the CDR3 DNA reads TGTGCCAGCAGCCCTCGAACGAATTCAGATACGCAGTATTTT.

In its sample, this clonotype was seen many times. The rearrangement uses TRBV11-1 and TRBJ2-2, with TRBD2 matching 10 bases. Germline V gene sequence: CDR1 SGHAT, CDR2 FQDESV (reference sequence). V dropped 6 bases and J dropped 3; count of bases not matched to a gene: 4. This CDR3 is 15 amino acids long. The CDR3 region is CASRDLAGDTGELFF. For the CDR3, the DNA is TGTGCCAGCAGGGATCTAGCGGGGGACACCGGGGAGCTGTTTTTT.